Listed below are T cell receptor beta chains from one sample, sequenced in a study of blood T cells in healthy people across ages. TCRdb reanalysed the 5' RACE reads using MiXCR and keeps one entry per CDR3 protein. The data contain about 780,000 distinct CDR3 sequences, about 45% of them singletons. Sequenced: blood. The receptors originated from an elderly man in good health. CDR3s include the opening cysteine and the closing phenylalanine or tryptophan. D genes are given only for firm matches. A row's size may be missing; if present it is once, few, many or a size class.

abundance: few; len: 15; j_gene: TRBJ2-3; v_gene: TRBV15; d_gene: -; CDR3nt: TGTGCCACCAGCAGAGATCTCCCCCCTGGGGATACGCAGTATTTT; CDR3aa: CATSRDLPPGDTQYF
abundance: few; len: 15; j_gene: TRBJ1-1; v_gene: TRBV12-3/TRBV12-4; d_gene: -; CDR3nt: TGTGCCAGCAGTTGGAAACAGGGACAACCGACCCAAGCTTTCTTT; CDR3aa: CASSWKQGQPTQAFF
abundance: few; len: 18; j_gene: TRBJ1-6; v_gene: TRBV4-1; d_gene: -; CDR3nt: TGCGCCAGCAGCCAAGATATGGGGGGAAGGACCTATAATTCACCCCTCCACTTT; CDR3aa: CASSQDMGGRTYNSPLHF
abundance: few; len: 15; j_gene: TRBJ2-1; v_gene: TRBV5-4; d_gene: -; CDR3nt: TGTGCCAGCAGCTCCGAGGTGGGTCCAGTCTATGAGCAGTTCTTC; CDR3aa: CASSSEVGPVYEQFF
abundance: few; len: 14; j_gene: TRBJ2-1; v_gene: TRBV20-1; d_gene: TRBD2; CDR3nt: TGCAGTGCTGAAGGTTATAGCGGGCGACTGTTCGAGTTCTTC; CDR3aa: CSAEGYSGRLFEFF
abundance: few; len: 16; j_gene: TRBJ2-5; v_gene: TRBV7-9; d_gene: TRBD2; CDR3nt: TGTGCCAGCCAGCAGCGAGCGGGACCCGCCGGGGAGACCCAGTACTTC; CDR3aa: CASQQRAGPAGETQYF
abundance: few; len: 12; j_gene: TRBJ1-2; v_gene: TRBV20-1; d_gene: -; CDR3nt: TGCAGTGCTAGTCTGCAGGGCTATGGCTACACCTTC; CDR3aa: CSASLQGYGYTF
abundance: -; len: 17; j_gene: TRBJ2-3; v_gene: TRBV6-5; d_gene: TRBD2; CDR3nt: TGTGCCAGCAGTTACTCGGCGGGGGGGCCTGTCACAGATACGCAGTATTTT; CDR3aa: CASSYSAGGPVTDTQYF
abundance: once; len: 17; j_gene: TRBJ1-4; v_gene: TRBV6-9; d_gene: -; CDR3nt: TGTGCCAGCAGTTTTTCGCCCTCAGGGTGCACTAATGAAAAACTGTTTTTT; CDR3aa: CASSFSPSGCTNEKLFF
abundance: -; len: 17; j_gene: TRBJ2-7; v_gene: TRBV5-6; d_gene: TRBD2; CDR3nt: TGTGCCAGCAGCCTTGCCGGGTTGGCTAGCGGGACCTACGAGCAGTACTTC; CDR3aa: CASSLAGLASGTYEQYF
abundance: -; len: 17; j_gene: TRBJ2-1; v_gene: TRBV5-4; d_gene: -; CDR3nt: TGTGCCAGCAGCTTGGGCGGGACCCAACCTCTCCACAATGAGCAGTTCTTC; CDR3aa: CASSLGGTQPLHNEQFF
abundance: -; len: 15; j_gene: TRBJ2-6; v_gene: TRBV20-1; d_gene: -; CDR3nt: TGCAGTGCTAGAGGCAGGGGAGCGGGGGCCAACGTCCTGACTTTC; CDR3aa: CSARGRGAGANVLTF
abundance: once; len: 18; j_gene: TRBJ2-3; v_gene: TRBV29-1; d_gene: TRBD1; CDR3nt: TGCAGCGCAAATGTAGGGGGGACAGGGTTCCTCCGCACAGATACGCAGTATTTT; CDR3aa: CSANVGGTGFLRTDTQYF
abundance: few; len: 15; j_gene: TRBJ2-4; v_gene: TRBV6-2/TRBV6-3; d_gene: -; CDR3nt: TGTGCCAGCAGTTACGAACAGGTAGCCAAAAACATTCAGTACTTC; CDR3aa: CASSYEQVAKNIQYF
abundance: few; len: 13; j_gene: TRBJ1-2; v_gene: TRBV18; d_gene: -; CDR3nt: TGTGCCAGCTCACCGACAGGTTTCGATGGCTACACCTTC; CDR3aa: CASSPTGFDGYTF
abundance: few; len: 14; j_gene: TRBJ1-6; v_gene: TRBV20-1; d_gene: TRBD1; CDR3nt: TGCAGTGCGACAGGGACAGGGGGCAATTCACCCCTCCACTTT; CDR3aa: CSATGTGGNSPLHF
abundance: -; len: 14; j_gene: TRBJ1-2; v_gene: TRBV29-1; d_gene: -; CDR3nt: TGCAGCGTTGGAAGGGTCGGACAGTTCTATGGCTACACCTTC; CDR3aa: CSVGRVGQFYGYTF
abundance: -; len: 14; j_gene: TRBJ2-4; v_gene: TRBV28; d_gene: -; CDR3nt: TGTGCCGCCAGACCGAATGGGGCCAAAAACATTCAGTACTTC; CDR3aa: CAARPNGAKNIQYF
abundance: -; len: 16; j_gene: TRBJ1-3; v_gene: TRBV2; d_gene: -; CDR3nt: TGTGCCAGCAGTGAATATAACGTTGGGTCTGGAAACACCATATATTTT; CDR3aa: CASSEYNVGSGNTIYF
abundance: -; len: 13; j_gene: TRBJ2-2; v_gene: TRBV12-3/TRBV12-4; d_gene: -; CDR3nt: TGTGCCAGCAGTTTTGCAGACACCGGGGAGCTGTTTTTT; CDR3aa: CASSFADTGELFF
abundance: once; len: 13; j_gene: TRBJ1-5; v_gene: TRBV7-2; d_gene: TRBD1; CDR3nt: TGTGCCAGCAGCTACTACAGGGGCCAGCCCCAGCATTTT; CDR3aa: CASSYYRGQPQHF
abundance: -; len: 14; j_gene: TRBJ2-6; v_gene: TRBV20-1; d_gene: -; CDR3nt: TGCAGTGCTAGTCAGCCTCTGGGGGCCAACGTCCTGACTTTC; CDR3aa: CSASQPLGANVLTF
abundance: -; len: 12; j_gene: TRBJ1-1; v_gene: TRBV29-1; d_gene: TRBD1; CDR3nt: TGCAGCGTTAGGACAGGGGGGTTTGAAGCTTTCTTT; CDR3aa: CSVRTGGFEAFF
abundance: few; len: 12; j_gene: TRBJ2-5; v_gene: TRBV2; d_gene: -; CDR3nt: TGTGCCGGGTCGGGGGACCAAGAGACCCAGTACTTC; CDR3aa: CAGSGDQETQYF
abundance: few; len: 15; j_gene: TRBJ2-3; v_gene: TRBV18; d_gene: -; CDR3nt: TGTGCCAGCTCACCAAGTCGAGGAGGGACAGATACGCAGTATTTT; CDR3aa: CASSPSRGGTDTQYF
abundance: -; len: 16; j_gene: TRBJ2-1; v_gene: TRBV18; d_gene: TRBD2; CDR3nt: TGTGCCAGCTCACCGGACCTAGCGGTTTCCTACAATGAGCAGTTCTTC; CDR3aa: CASSPDLAVSYNEQFF
abundance: -; len: 17; j_gene: TRBJ2-3; v_gene: TRBV4-2; d_gene: -; CDR3nt: TGTGCCAGTAGCCAAGTGAGGGGATTGGCGGGGCCAGATACGCAGTATTTT; CDR3aa: CASSQVRGLAGPDTQYF
abundance: -; len: 14; j_gene: TRBJ2-7; v_gene: TRBV29-1; d_gene: -; CDR3nt: TGCAGCGTTGAGTCGGAGATAGGGTACAATGAGCAGTACTTC; CDR3aa: CSVESEIGYNEQYF
abundance: -; len: 15; j_gene: TRBJ2-7; v_gene: TRBV5-1; d_gene: -; CDR3nt: TGCGCCAGCAGCTTGCGGCAGGGGCGCCGTTACGAGCAGTACTTC; CDR3aa: CASSLRQGRRYEQYF
abundance: -; len: 15; j_gene: TRBJ2-3; v_gene: TRBV6-2/TRBV6-3; d_gene: -; CDR3nt: TGTGCCAGCAGTTCGGACAGCCCAACCACAGATACGCAGTATTTT; CDR3aa: CASSSDSPTTDTQYF
abundance: few; len: 13; j_gene: TRBJ1-2; v_gene: TRBV12-3/TRBV12-4; d_gene: -; CDR3nt: TGTGCCAGCAGCCGGCTACAGGCGCATGGCTACACCTTC; CDR3aa: CASSRLQAHGYTF
abundance: once; len: 11; j_gene: TRBJ2-1; v_gene: TRBV7-2; d_gene: -; CDR3nt: TGTGCCAGCAGCTTATACGCGGTGGAGTTCTTC; CDR3aa: CASSLYAVEFF
abundance: -; len: 13; j_gene: TRBJ2-7; v_gene: TRBV20-1; d_gene: -; CDR3nt: TGCAGTGCTGGTGGGGACCGGACCTACGAGCAGTACTTC; CDR3aa: CSAGGDRTYEQYF
abundance: few; len: 14; j_gene: TRBJ2-7; v_gene: TRBV18; d_gene: TRBD1; CDR3nt: TGTGCCAGCTCACGGGAGGACAGGGGCTACGAGCAGTACTTC; CDR3aa: CASSREDRGYEQYF
abundance: -; len: 13; j_gene: TRBJ1-4; v_gene: TRBV27; d_gene: -; CDR3nt: TGTGCCAGTACGGGTCTTTCTAATGAAAAACTGTTTTTT; CDR3aa: CASTGLSNEKLFF
abundance: -; len: 14; j_gene: TRBJ2-7; v_gene: TRBV11-2; d_gene: TRBD1; CDR3nt: TGTGCCAGCAGTTACATCCGGGACAGAGGCGAGCAGTACTTC; CDR3aa: CASSYIRDRGEQYF
abundance: -; len: 16; j_gene: TRBJ2-7; v_gene: TRBV4-3; d_gene: TRBD1; CDR3nt: TGCGCCAGCAGCCGAAGAACGGGACAGGGGGCTCACGAGCAGTACTTC; CDR3aa: CASSRRTGQGAHEQYF
abundance: -; len: 14; j_gene: TRBJ2-5; v_gene: TRBV12-3/TRBV12-4; d_gene: TRBD1; CDR3nt: TGTGCCAGCAGCTTGATGACAGGGGCAGGGGAGCAGTACTTC; CDR3aa: CASSLMTGAGEQYF
abundance: -; len: 15; j_gene: TRBJ2-5; v_gene: TRBV3-1; d_gene: TRBD1; CDR3nt: TGTGCCAGCAGGCCATTCGGGACAGGGGCGGAGACCCAGTACTTC; CDR3aa: CASRPFGTGAETQYF